The text below deals with one TCR beta chain. The entry originates in a study of Ad26.COV2.S vaccination and SARS-CoV-2 variants. Trimming stripped 2 bases from V and 3 bases from J, with 4 bases between. Germline CDR1 is KGHSH and CDR2 is LQKENI. There are 12 residues in the CDR3. Noted treatment: around 19 received Ad26.COV2.S at low or high dose, single or two shots; 5 received placebo; per-sample allocation not given. On day 63 after the first injection, vaccine and placebo recipients gave samples. TCRdb's copy holds only in-frame clones and misses some; the assay was immunoSEQ multiplex PCR. Among fewer than 900,000 clones listed, around 92% were seen once.

The sample was peripheral blood, taken in a trial of Ad26.COV2.S vaccine versus placebo. This sequence originates from a person between 18 and 60 years old who received the Ad26.COV2.S COVID-19 vaccine or a placebo. The rearrangement joins TRBV18 to TRBJ1-1; no reliable D call. The chain's CDR3 is CASSPMDTEAFF. The CDR3 DNA reads as TGTGCCAGCTCACCAATGGACACTGAAGCTTTCTTT.